The 23 T cell receptor beta chains given below trace back to one sample, sequenced in a study of CD8 T cells in ankylosing spondylitis. No antigens are known for them. From the 5' RACE reads, TCRdb called clonotypes with MiXCR, one entry per CDR3 protein. The top ten clones hold 0.45% to 0.6% of a sample with 750,000 to 850,000 distinct CDR3 sequences, about 11% of them seen once. Points from the study as a whole: Among TCR beta sequences, a motif of 7 to 9 highly homologous variants appeared characteristic of ankylosing spondylitis blood.

Input material: blood, either unsorted or a sorted T cell fraction (not recorded which). The receptor source for this set is a male donor with ankylosing spondylitis.

At least ten counts were recorded for this clonotype. The chain couples TRBV5-1 to TRBJ1-4; D possibly corresponds to TRBD1 (5 bases). The V and J ends lost 4 bases and 11 bases respectively, with 15 bases between them. In germline, CDR1 is SGHRS, CDR2 YFSETQ. This CDR3 has 13 amino acids. CDR3 protein: CASSPETEGKLFF. The CDR3 DNA reads TGCGCCAGCAGCCCGGAGACCGAGGGGAAACTGTTTTTT.

This clonotype was detected ten times or more. This chain joins TRBV20-1 and TRBJ2-3; maybe TRBD2 (6 bases). The CDR3 loop spans 14 amino acids. V lost 4 bases, J lost 4 bases, and 15 bases lay in between. Germline lookup yields CDR1 DFQATT and CDR2 SNEGSKA (reference sequence). Here the CDR3 DNA reads TGCAGTGCTACTGACAGCTGGAGGGCAGATACGCAGTATTTT. Translation: CSATDSWRADTQYF.

The J gene is TRBJ2-1, the V gene TRBV7-2; D is uncertain. The V and J ends lost 1 base and 5 bases respectively, with 6 bases between them. Germline CDR1 SGHTA, CDR2 FQGNSA. The length of the CDR3 is 13 residues. This CDR3 is CASSLGWDNEQFF. The CDR3 DNA reads as TGTGCCAGCAGCTTAGGATGGGACAATGAGCAGTTCTTC.

The V call is TRBV6-5, the J call TRBJ2-3; 12 bases map to TRBD2. The length of the CDR3 is 17 residues. The junction had 8 bases not matched to a gene; V was cut back by 1 base and J by 6 bases. Germline CDR1 MNHEY, CDR2 SVGAGI. CDR3: CASSYLKTSGGWDTQYF. The DNA for the CDR3 is TGTGCCAGCAGTTACTTAAAAACTAGCGGGGGGTGGGATACGCAGTATTTT.

This clonotype was seen a handful of times. V gene TRBV20-1 combines with J gene TRBJ2-3, with 9 positions matching TRBD2. The V and J ends lost 0 bases and 4 bases, in that order; junction bases with no gene match: 5. This CDR3 spans 15 amino acids. The germline V gene has CDR1 DFQATT and CDR2 SNEGSKA (reference sequence). This CDR3 is CSARDGGRAPDTQYF. The DNA of the CDR3 is TGCAGTGCTAGAGATGGCGGGAGGGCCCCAGATACGCAGTATTTT.

The J gene is TRBJ2-3, the V gene TRBV20-1; D not certain. The V gene's germline CDR1 is DFQATT and CDR2 SNEGSKA (reference sequence). The ends were cut back, 6 bases at V and 4 bases at J, with 14 bases in the middle. The CDR3 is 13 residues long. Here the CDR3 DNA reads TGCAGTGCCGCGGACCAGCGAGCAGATACGCAGTATTTT. This translates into CSAADQRADTQYF.

This clonotype has a handful of counts. The chain uses TRBV4-3 and TRBJ1-6; 8 bases align to TRBD1. CDR1 is LGHNA, CDR2 YSLEER, per germline. The CDR3 extends over 15 amino acids. V lost 2 bases and J lost 7; bases outside the gene matches: 4. CDR3 coding DNA: TGCGCCAGCAGCCAACTCACAGGGGGGAATTCACCCCTCCACTTT. The encoded protein is CASSQLTGGNSPLHF.

This clonotype occurred a few times. The chain links TRBV20-1 to TRBJ2-5, with 13 bases matching TRBD2. Per the germline V gene, CDR1 is DFQATT and CDR2 is SNEGSKA (reference sequence). The trim removed 5 bases at V and 4 bases at J, leaving 4 bases unmatched. CDR3 length: 14 residues. In nucleotides, the CDR3 is TGCAGTGCTTGGACTAGCGGGAGACGAGAGACCCAGTACTTC. Translated: CSAWTSGRRETQYF.

This clonotype has a handful of counts. The chain employs TRBV11-2 and TRBJ1-2; possibly TRBD1 for D (5 bases). There are 14 residues in the CDR3. Trimming shortened V by 1 base and J by 7 bases, and 13 bases separated the two germline ends. Looked up from germline, CDR1 is SGHAT and CDR2 is FQNNGV. The CDR3 reads CASSLVASRGGYTF. The CDR3 DNA sequence: TGTGCCAGCAGCTTAGTGGCGTCAAGGGGTGGCTACACCTTC.

There are a few counts of this clonotype. CDR3 in amino acids: CASSEGISPDTQYF. Written as DNA, the CDR3 is TGCGCCAGCAGTGAAGGGATTTCTCCAGATACGCAGTATTTT. This sequence joins TRBV10-1 and TRBJ2-3; no reliable D call. The CDR3 spans 14 residues. The germline CDR1 and CDR2 sequences are WNHNN and SYGVQD (reference sequence). V was shortened by 3 bases and J by 4 bases, with 11 bases between the two germline ends.

This clonotype occurred a few times. The CDR3 loop reads CASSSRTGIGEKLFF. The DNA of the CDR3 is TGTGCCAGCAGCTCGAGGACAGGGATTGGAGAAAAACTGTTTTTT. The chain links TRBV7-2 to TRBJ1-4; 8 nucleotides match TRBD1. V lost 4 bases to trimming and J lost 8 bases; unmatched junction nucleotides: 9. This CDR3 spans 15 amino acids. The germline gives CDR1 SGHTA, CDR2 FQGNSA.

Here the CDR3 DNA reads TGTGCCAGCAGCTTAGCGAGCGGCTATAATTCACCCCTCCACTTT. Amino acids: CASSLASGYNSPLHF. This chain joins TRBV7-9 and TRBJ1-6; D is undetermined. The CDR3 has 15 residues. V was trimmed by 0 bases and J by 3 bases, leaving 6 bases between them. The V gene's germline CDR1 is SEHNR and CDR2 FQNEAQ (reference sequence). The whole variable domain, filled in from reference TRBV7-9 and TRBJ1-6, reads DTGVSQNPRHKITKRGQNVTFRCDPISEHNRLYWYRQTLGQGPEFLTYFQNEAQLEKSRLLSDRFSAERPKGSFSTLEIQRTEQGDSAMYLCASSLASGYNSPLHFGNGTRLTVT.

This clonotype turned up a few times. One end of the junction varies from germline; a read error may be responsible. The chain uses TRBV7-3 and TRBJ2-7, with 7 nucleotides matching TRBD1. The CDR3 contains 14 residues. Germline V gives CDR1 SGHTA, CDR2 FQGTGA. CDR3 in DNA: TGTGCCAGCAGGTTAATTGGGACAGACGGAGAGCAGTACTTC. Encoded protein: CASRLIGTDGEQYF.

This clonotype was recorded a few times. The chain combines TRBV28 with TRBJ2-6, with D unclear. Trimming took off 5 bases at V and 0 bases at J, with 14 bases between the two ends. CDR1 is MDHEN, CDR2 SYDVKM, per germline. This CDR3 spans 17 amino acids. The CDR3 is CASSRVLLTSGANVLTF. CDR3 DNA: TGTGCCAGCAGTCGGGTTCTGTTGACCTCTGGGGCCAACGTCCTGACTTTC.

The J gene is TRBJ2-1, the V gene TRBV11-2; 11 bases map to TRBD2. Germline CDR1 and CDR2: SGHAT and FQNNGV. The CDR3 contains 14 residues. The junction had 4 bases not matched to a gene; V was cut back by 5 bases and J by 7 bases. The CDR3 loop is CASSGLAGLNEQFF. The CDR3 bases are TGTGCCAGCAGCGGACTAGCGGGCCTTAATGAGCAGTTCTTC.

This clonotype was detected only a few times. The CDR3 DNA is TGCAGTGCTGAATTAGGGACTAGCGTTACCTACGAGCAGTACTTC. Protein: CSAELGTSVTYEQYF. The chain joins TRBV20-1 to TRBJ2-7, with 10 bases fitting TRBD2. Germline CDR1 reads DFQATT; CDR2 reads SNEGSKA (reference sequence). The trim removed 5 bases at V and 2 bases at J, leaving 9 bases unmatched. CDR3 length equals 15 residues.

This clonotype came up a few times. This chain uses TRBV7-8 with TRBJ2-6, with TRBD1 identical over 7 bases. Per germline, CDR1 SGHVS and CDR2 FQNEAQ. V dropped 5 bases and J dropped 4; count of bases not matched to a gene: 8. CDR3 length equals 16 residues. Written as DNA, the CDR3 is TGTGCCAGCAGCCCAGACAGGGTTGCGGGGGCCAACGTCCTGACTTTC. Protein sequence: CASSPDRVAGANVLTF.

This clonotype was counted between two and nine times. This rearrangement joins TRBV5-5 to TRBJ1-5, with TRBD1 matching over 8 bases. The V gene's germline CDR1 is SGHKS and CDR2 YYEKEE (reference sequence). The CDR3 totals 15 residues. The junction had 5 bases not matched to a gene; V was cut back by 1 base and J by 5 bases. The CDR3 reads CASSLRIQGDQPQHF. The CDR3 bases are TGTGCCAGCAGCTTGAGGATACAGGGGGATCAGCCCCAGCATTTT. The variable domain in full, completed from reference TRBV5-5 and TRBJ1-5, reads DAGVTQSPTHLIKTRGQQVTLRCSPISGHKSVSWYQQVLGQGPQFIFQYYEKEERGRGNFPDRFSARQFPNYSSELNVNALLLGDSALYLCASSLRIQGDQPQHFGDGTRLSIL.

Here the CDR3 reads CSAPGGTGANVLTF. The CDR3 DNA sequence: TGCAGTGCTCCAGGGGGCACTGGGGCCAACGTCCTGACTTTC. V gene TRBV20-1 combines with J gene TRBJ2-6; TRBD1 agrees at 8 bases. After removal of 5 bases from V and 2 bases from J, the junction contained 2 bases not matched to a gene. Germline CDR1 DFQATT, CDR2 SNEGSKA (reference sequence). The CDR3 totals 14 residues.

There are many counts of this clonotype. The gene calls are TRBV10-3 and TRBJ2-3; D is possibly TRBD1 (6 bases). Germline CDR1 and CDR2: ENHRY and SYGVKD. V lost 5 bases to trimming and J lost 2 bases, with 14 bases between them. There are 15 residues in the CDR3. The DNA for the CDR3 is TGTGCCATCAGTCCCGGGACACTAATCACAGATACGCAGTATTTT. It is translated as CAISPGTLITDTQYF.

In this sample, this clonotype turned up many times. This chain uses TRBV20-1 with TRBJ2-3; D is uncertain. CDR3 length: 11 amino acids. Between the trimmed V and J ends, which lost 6 bases and 10 bases, there was a span of 14 bases. Per germline, CDR1 DFQATT and CDR2 SNEGSKA (reference sequence). The chain's CDR3 is CSAPIRIAQYF. CDR3 sequence (DNA): TGCAGTGCCCCGATTAGGATCGCGCAGTATTTT.

The chain uses TRBV28 and TRBJ1-1; weak D call: TRBD1 (5 bases). CDR1 and CDR2 from the germline V gene are MDHEN and SYDVKM. The V end was cut by 7 bases, the J end by 10 bases, with 16 bases between. This CDR3 spans 12 amino acids. The CDR3 region is CASTPRVGAAFF. DNA of the CDR3: TGTGCCAGCACCCCCCGGGTAGGGGCAGCTTTCTTT.

This chain links TRBV20-1 with TRBJ1-2, with D perhaps TRBD1 (6 bases). Germline V gene sequence: CDR1 DFQATT, CDR2 SNEGSKA (reference sequence). Trimming removed 2 bases from V and 5 bases from J, with 15 bases in between. The CDR3 loop spans 14 amino acids. DNA for the CDR3: TGCAGTGCTAGACCACGCCTAGGGGGGTATGGCTACACCTTC. Protein: CSARPRLGGYGYTF.